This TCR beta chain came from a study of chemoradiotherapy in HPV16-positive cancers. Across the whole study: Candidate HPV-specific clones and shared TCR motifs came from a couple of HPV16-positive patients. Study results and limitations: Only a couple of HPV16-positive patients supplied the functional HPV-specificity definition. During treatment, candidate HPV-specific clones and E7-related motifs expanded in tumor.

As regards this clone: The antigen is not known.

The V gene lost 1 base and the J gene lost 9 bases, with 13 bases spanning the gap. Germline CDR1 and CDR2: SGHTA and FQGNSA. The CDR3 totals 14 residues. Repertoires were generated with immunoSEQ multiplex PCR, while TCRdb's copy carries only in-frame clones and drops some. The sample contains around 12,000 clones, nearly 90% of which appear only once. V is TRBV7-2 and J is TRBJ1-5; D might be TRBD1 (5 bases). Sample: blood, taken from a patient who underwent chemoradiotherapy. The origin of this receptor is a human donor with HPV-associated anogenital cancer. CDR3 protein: CASSLDGAPGPQHF. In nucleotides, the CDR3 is TGTGCCAGCAGCTTAGATGGGGCGCCGGGGCCCCAGCATTTT.